This TCR beta chain was identified in a study of blood T cells in healthy people across ages. Study-level results: Diversity was higher, and naive CD4+ cells more numerous, in long-lived donors than in aged donors.

This clonotype was observed at least ten times. Its antigen is not identified. A J-beta primer mix and a sample-barcoded 5' primer were used in a second PCR of about 7 to 12 cycles. In TCRdb, the 5' RACE reads were re-called with MiXCR into one record per CDR3 protein. The sample contains over 600,000 distinct CDR3 sequences, over 40% of which appear only once. This CDR3 is built from 17 residues. Deletions cut 0 bases from V and 2 bases from J, with 15 bases between. Germline V gives CDR1 MGHRA, CDR2 YSYEKL. Material: blood. The rearrangement links TRBV4-1 to TRBJ2-3, with D possibly being TRBD2 (7 bases). This TCR came from a man older than 75 in good health. Here the CDR3 reads CASSQEARGGLTDTQYF. In nucleotides, the CDR3 is TGCGCCAGCAGCCAAGAAGCGCGCGGGGGCCTCACAGATACGCAGTATTTT.